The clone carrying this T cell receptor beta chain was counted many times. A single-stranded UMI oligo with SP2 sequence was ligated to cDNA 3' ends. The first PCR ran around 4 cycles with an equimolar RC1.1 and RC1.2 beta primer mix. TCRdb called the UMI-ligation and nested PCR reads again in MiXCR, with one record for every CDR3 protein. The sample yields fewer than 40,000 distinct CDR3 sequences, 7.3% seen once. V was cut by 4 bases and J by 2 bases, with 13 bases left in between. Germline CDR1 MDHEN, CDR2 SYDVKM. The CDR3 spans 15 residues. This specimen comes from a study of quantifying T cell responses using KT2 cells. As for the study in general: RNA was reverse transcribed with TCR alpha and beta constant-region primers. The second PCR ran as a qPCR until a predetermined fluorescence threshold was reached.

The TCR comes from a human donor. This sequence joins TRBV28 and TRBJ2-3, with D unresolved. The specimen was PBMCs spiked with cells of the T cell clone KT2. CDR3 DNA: TGTGCCAGCAGTTCCCCCCCGGCCATCACAGATACGCAGTATTTT. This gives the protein CASSSPPAITDTQYF.